The rows below give T cell receptor beta chains drawn from one sample of a study of cytotoxic CD8 clonotypes in ibrutinib-treated CLL. Profiling relied on immunoSEQ multiplex PCR, and the TCRdb table lists in-frame clones only, not all of them. The sample contains hundreds of thousands of clones, nearly 80% of which appear only once. The material sequenced was PBMCs, taken after 12 months of ibrutinib treatment. The receptors stem from a human donor with chronic lymphocytic leukemia. CDR3s include the opening cysteine and the closing phenylalanine or tryptophan. The order of the fields is clone size, D gene, V gene, J gene, CDR3 protein, CDR3 DNA. D genes are given only for firm matches. Only some rows state a clone size, as once, few, many or a class for expanded clones.

size: .
D: .
V: TRBV7-3
J: TRBJ2-1
CDR3: CASSYWGGNEQFF
DNA: TGTGCCAGCAGCTATTGGGGCGGCAATGAGCAGTTCTTC

size: .
D: .
V: TRBV20-1
J: TRBJ1-1
CDR3: CSAQRAEAFF
DNA: TGCAGTGCCCAAAGGGCAGAAGCTTTCTTT

size: .
D: .
V: TRBV20-1
J: TRBJ1-1
CDR3: CGRALNTEAFF
DNA: TGCGGGAGAGCCTTGAACACTGAAGCTTTCTTT

size: .
D: TRBD2
V: TRBV6-6
J: TRBJ2-5
CDR3: CASTRGLAGGKETQYF
DNA: TGTGCCAGCACCAGGGGCTTAGCGGGGGGGAAAGAGACCCAGTACTTC

size: .
D: .
V: TRBV19
J: TRBJ1-1
CDR3: CASSIVRNTEAFF
DNA: TGTGCCAGTAGTATAGTACGTAACACTGAAGCTTTCTTT

size: .
D: .
V: TRBV5-1
J: TRBJ2-7
CDR3: CASSQERGPYEQYF
DNA: TGCGCCAGCAGTCAGGAACGGGGCCCCTACGAGCAGTACTTC

size: .
D: TRBD1
V: TRBV6-1
J: TRBJ2-3
CDR3: CAASGGTGVTDTQYF
DNA: TGTGCCGCTTCTGGGGGGACAGGGGTTACAGATACGCAGTATTTT

size: .
D: .
V: TRBV10-3
J: TRBJ1-2
CDR3: CAISEPADNYGYTF
DNA: TGTGCCATCAGTGAACCGGCGGACAACTATGGCTACACCTTC

size: .
D: .
V: TRBV4-1
J: TRBJ2-7
CDR3: CASSQAPSAQPYEQYF
DNA: TGCGCCAGCAGCCAAGCCCCTAGCGCCCAACCCTACGAGCAGTACTTC

size: .
D: TRBD2
V: TRBV7-2
J: TRBJ2-1
CDR3: CASSLVAGEQFF
DNA: TGTGCCAGCAGCTTAGTAGCGGGCGAGCAGTTCTTC

size: once
D: .
V: TRBV19
J: TRBJ2-5
CDR3: CASSIPQGQTQYF
DNA: TGTGCCAGTAGTATACCCCAGGGACAGACCCAGTACTTC

size: .
D: .
V: TRBV5-1
J: TRBJ1-1
CDR3: CASSLGVSGRTEAFF
DNA: TGCGCCAGCAGTCTAGGGGTCAGCGGTCGGACTGAAGCTTTCTTT

size: once
D: .
V: TRBV7-8
J: TRBJ2-7
CDR3: CASSLVGGGTSYEQYF
DNA: TGTGCCAGCAGCTTAGTCGGGGGTGGGACCTCCTACGAGCAGTACTTC

size: .
D: TRBD2
V: TRBV5-1
J: TRBJ2-3
CDR3: CASSGLAGGLGTDTQYF
DNA: TGCGCCAGCAGCGGACTAGCGGGGGGGCTCGGCACAGATACGCAGTATTTT

size: .
D: .
V: TRBV29-1
J: TRBJ1-1
CDR3: CSVRQRGGGRLRSASEAFF
DNA: TGCAGCGTACGACAGAGGGGGGGAGGACGATTGAGGTCAGCATCTGAAGCTTTCTTT

size: .
D: TRBD2
V: TRBV5-1
J: TRBJ2-7
CDR3: CASSSGLAGGEPYEQYF
DNA: TGCGCCAGCAGCTCCGGACTAGCGGGAGGGGAGCCCTACGAGCAGTACTTC

size: .
D: TRBD2
V: TRBV9
J: TRBJ2-1
CDR3: CASSVGRGSFNEQFF
DNA: TGTGCCAGCAGCGTAGGTCGCGGGAGCTTCAATGAGCAGTTCTTC

size: .
D: .
V: TRBV5-6
J: TRBJ1-1
CDR3: CASSAPGGDHYTEAFF
DNA: TGTGCCAGCAGCGCCCCTGGGGGGGACCACTACACTGAAGCTTTCTTT

size: once
D: TRBD1
V: TRBV2
J: TRBJ1-4
CDR3: CASRYRGGEEKLFF
DNA: TGTGCCAGCAGATACAGGGGCGGGGAGGAAAAACTGTTTTTT

size: .
D: TRBD2
V: TRBV7-9
J: TRBJ2-7
CDR3: CASSAASGSAVDEQYF
DNA: TGTGCCAGCAGCGCGGCTAGCGGGAGCGCCGTGGACGAGCAGTACTTC

size: .
D: .
V: TRBV10-3
J: TRBJ2-7
CDR3: CAISDSSYEQYF
DNA: TGTGCCATCAGTGACAGCTCCTACGAGCAGTACTTC

size: .
D: .
V: TRBV5-4
J: TRBJ2-7
CDR3: CASSLAAGQLYEQYF
DNA: TGTGCCAGCAGCTTGGCCGCGGGACAGTTATACGAGCAGTACTTC

size: .
D: TRBD1
V: TRBV7-8
J: TRBJ1-1
CDR3: CASRSQGVAMNTEAFF
DNA: TGTGCCAGCAGGTCGCAGGGGGTGGCTATGAACACTGAAGCTTTCTTT

size: once
D: TRBD1
V: TRBV28
J: TRBJ2-7
CDR3: CASSLWTGTVSYEQYF
DNA: TGTGCCAGCAGTTTATGGACCGGGACAGTCTCCTACGAGCAGTACTTC

size: many
D: .
V: TRBV6-5
J: TRBJ1-2
CDR3: CASSEEEYNYGYTF
DNA: TGTGCCAGCAGTGAAGAGGAATATAACTATGGCTACACCTTC

size: .
D: .
V: TRBV30
J: TRBJ2-1
CDR3: CAWSPRWGRGTDNEQFF
DNA: TGTGCCTGGAGTCCCCGCTGGGGGAGGGGGACTGACAATGAGCAGTTCTTC

size: .
D: .
V: TRBV5-1
J: TRBJ1-1
CDR3: CASSLWAGSNTEAFF
DNA: TGCGCCAGCAGCTTGTGGGCGGGGTCGAACACTGAAGCTTTCTTT

size: .
D: .
V: TRBV7-8
J: TRBJ1-1
CDR3: CASSPRQSTEAFF
DNA: TGTGCCAGCAGCCCAAGACAGAGCACTGAAGCTTTCTTT

size: once
D: TRBD2
V: TRBV25-1
J: TRBJ2-7
CDR3: CASSGASRGNEQYF
DNA: TGTGCCAGCAGTGGAGCTTCGCGGGGGAACGAGCAGTACTTC

size: .
D: TRBD2
V: TRBV5-1
J: TRBJ2-7
CDR3: CASSFFGGVISEQYF
DNA: TGCGCCAGCAGCTTCTTTGGGGGGGTAATAAGCGAGCAGTACTTC

size: few
D: .
V: TRBV4-2
J: TRBJ1-6
CDR3: CASRDGQHNSPLHF
DNA: TGTGCCAGCAGGGATGGACAGCATAATTCACCCCTCCACTTT

size: .
D: TRBD2
V: TRBV7-8
J: TRBJ2-7
CDR3: CASSIRRGDEQYF
DNA: TGTGCCAGCAGCATTCGACGGGGGGACGAGCAGTACTTC

size: few
D: .
V: TRBV7-8
J: TRBJ2-7
CDR3: CASSLIGSSYEQYF
DNA: TGTGCCAGCAGCTTAATAGGTTCGTCCTACGAGCAGTACTTC

size: once
D: TRBD2
V: TRBV2
J: TRBJ2-1
CDR3: CASSGILGLAGGHHEQFF
DNA: TGTGCCAGCAGTGGGATTTTAGGGCTAGCGGGAGGGCATCATGAGCAGTTCTTC

size: few
D: TRBD1
V: TRBV5-6
J: TRBJ1-2
CDR3: CASSRPGTANYGYTF
DNA: TGTGCCAGCAGCCGTCCCGGGACAGCTAACTATGGCTACACCTTC

size: .
D: .
V: TRBV7-9
J: TRBJ2-1
CDR3: CASSLGGKAEQFF
DNA: TGTGCCAGCAGCTTAGGGGGAAAAGCGGAGCAGTTCTTC

size: .
D: .
V: TRBV4-2
J: TRBJ2-4
CDR3: CASSQELATAKNIQYF
DNA: TGTGCCAGCAGCCAAGAACTGGCGACAGCCAAAAACATTCAGTACTTC

size: .
D: .
V: TRBV6-1
J: TRBJ1-1
CDR3: CASSDMGTITVNTEAFF
DNA: TGTGCCAGCAGTGACATGGGGACAATCACCGTGAACACTGAAGCTTTCTTT

size: .
D: TRBD1
V: TRBV5-4
J: TRBJ1-2
CDR3: CASSFRDSYGYTF
DNA: TGTGCCAGCAGCTTCCGGGACAGCTATGGCTACACCTTC

size: .
D: TRBD1
V: TRBV11-3
J: TRBJ2-1
CDR3: CASSPGTGLLQFF
DNA: TGTGCCAGCAGCCCAGGGACAGGTCTTTTGCAGTTCTTC

size: .
D: TRBD1
V: TRBV11-2
J: TRBJ1-1
CDR3: CASSSPGTGVF
DNA: TGTGCCAGCAGCTCGCCAGGGACAGGGGTCTTT

size: .
D: TRBD2
V: TRBV5-4
J: TRBJ2-3
CDR3: CASSPGLADVPDTQYF
DNA: TGTGCCAGCAGCCCTGGACTAGCAGATGTTCCAGATACGCAGTATTTT

size: .
D: .
V: TRBV7-9
J: TRBJ2-7
CDR3: CASSSEGWEYEQYF
DNA: TGTGCCAGCAGCTCTGAGGGGTGGGAATACGAGCAGTACTTC

size: .
D: TRBD1
V: TRBV6-6
J: TRBJ2-4
CDR3: CASSAPGQGNIQYF
DNA: TGTGCCAGCAGTGCGCCGGGACAGGGGAACATTCAGTACTTC

size: .
D: TRBD1
V: TRBV19
J: TRBJ1-1
CDR3: CASRETGLNTEAFF
DNA: TGTGCCAGCCGTGAGACAGGGCTGAACACTGAAGCTTTCTTT

size: .
D: .
V: TRBV25-1
J: TRBJ1-5
CDR3: CASSLANSNQPQHF
DNA: TGTGCCAGCAGTCTCGCGAATAGCAATCAGCCCCAGCATTTT

size: .
D: .
V: TRBV5-4
J: TRBJ1-1
CDR3: CASSLRGVNTEAFF
DNA: TGTGCCAGCAGCTTGAGAGGGGTTAACACTGAAGCTTTCTTT

size: .
D: TRBD1
V: TRBV11-2
J: TRBJ1-2
CDR3: CASSQGQARDYGYTF
DNA: TGTGCCAGCAGCCAAGGACAGGCCAGGGACTATGGCTACACCTTC

size: .
D: TRBD2
V: TRBV6-5
J: TRBJ2-3
CDR3: CASSYSAGGPSDTQYF
DNA: TGTGCCAGCAGTTACTCCGCGGGAGGGCCTTCGGATACGCAGTATTTT

size: .
D: .
V: TRBV19
J: TRBJ1-4
CDR3: CASREGNGDEKLFF
DNA: TGTGCCAGTAGAGAGGGCAACGGGGATGAAAAACTGTTTTTT

size: .
D: .
V: TRBV25-1
J: TRBJ2-1
CDR3: CASRGNNEQFF
DNA: TGTGCCAGCCGCGGTAACAATGAGCAGTTCTTC

size: few
D: .
V: TRBV6-5
J: TRBJ2-3
CDR3: CASRVLDTQYF
DNA: TGTGCCAGCCGAGTTCTGGATACGCAGTATTTT

size: few
D: .
V: TRBV4-2
J: TRBJ2-2
CDR3: CASLGNREPDTGELFF
DNA: TGTGCCAGCTTGGGTAACAGGGAACCTGACACCGGGGAGCTGTTTTTT

size: .
D: TRBD2
V: TRBV6-5
J: TRBJ2-7
CDR3: CASSSHTSGRAYEQYF
DNA: TGTGCCAGCAGTTCCCACACTAGCGGGAGGGCCTACGAGCAGTACTTC

size: .
D: TRBD1
V: TRBV15
J: TRBJ1-5
CDR3: CATSREVDRVNQPQHF
DNA: TGTGCCACCAGCAGAGAGGTCGACAGGGTCAATCAGCCCCAGCATTTT

size: .
D: .
V: TRBV11-2
J: TRBJ2-2
CDR3: CASSLTRQQSWRELFF
DNA: TGTGCCAGCAGCTTAACCCGCCAACAGAGCTGGAGGGAGCTGTTTTTT

size: .
D: .
V: TRBV7-3
J: TRBJ2-6
CDR3: CASSFLSGANVLTF
DNA: TGTGCCAGCAGCTTCCTCTCTGGGGCCAACGTCCTGACTTTC

size: .
D: .
V: TRBV14
J: TRBJ2-7
CDR3: CASSRVVSRGQYF
DNA: TGTGCCAGCAGCCGCGTGGTCAGTCGGGGGCAGTACTTC

size: .
D: .
V: TRBV2
J: TRBJ1-4
CDR3: CASNGGNEKLFF
DNA: TGTGCCAGCAACGGGGGGAATGAAAAACTGTTTTTT

size: .
D: TRBD1
V: TRBV7-8
J: TRBJ2-1
CDR3: CASSLVGQGNEQFF
DNA: TGTGCCAGCAGCTTAGTGGGACAGGGCAATGAGCAGTTCTTC